This T cell receptor beta chain was identified during a study of OX40 agonist ivuxolimab in advanced cancers. CDR3 length: 15 residues. CDR1 and CDR2 from the germline V gene are SGHVS and FQNEAQ. V gave up 3 bases and J gave up 2 bases, with 12 bases separating them. The method was immunoSEQ multiplex PCR; TCRdb's version includes in-frame clones alone and lacks a portion of them. The sample contains about 49,000 clones, 88% of which appear only once. V gene TRBV7-8 combines with J gene TRBJ2-3; weak D call: TRBD1 (6 bases). Sequenced here: CD4+ or CD8+ T cells sorted from blood, sampled in a trial of the OX40 agonist ivuxolimab. The clonotype comes from an adult with an advanced solid tumor such as melanoma, head and neck, liver or kidney cancer. The CDR3 sequence is CASSLGAGVTDTQYF. DNA of the CDR3: TGTGCCAGCAGCTTGGGGGCAGGGGTCACAGATACGCAGTATTTT.